This is a list of T cell receptor beta chains from one sample in a study of spatial heterogeneity in lung cancer. Using its own MiXCR run on the 5' RACE reads, TCRdb lists one record per CDR3 protein. The sample consists of tens of thousands of distinct CDR3 sequences, approximately 12% of them appearing once. The input for sequencing was PBMCs, taken at surgery. These receptors were taken from a male donor with early-stage non-small cell lung cancer. CDR3s leave out the opening cysteine and the closing phenylalanine or tryptophan.

TRBV11-2 13 ASSSPGTRSYEQY
TRBV20-1 11 SAREGSNYGYT
TRBV5-1 13 ASSLDGQGEDTIY
TRBV29-1 14 SVEDPSGRIEETQY
TRBV4-1 14 ASSHLRTARVWELF
TRBV15 13 ATSSRQGEIYGYT
TRBV20-1 13 SATDHRDADNEQF
TRBV6-6 9 ANSLAGELF
TRBV10-2 11 ASSRRFLETQY
TRBV6-5 13 ASSYLTTGFDGYT
TRBV7-2 13 ASSFAGTSEETQY
TRBV7-3 11 ASSLTGGSEQF
TRBV20-1 8 SAETRSYT
TRBV12-3/TRBV12-4 13 ASSLTGTSYNEQF
TRBV9 14 ASSPRTGRAQETQY
TRBV11-2 12 ASSMGQAHYGYT
TRBV10-3 13 AIRGQGDTNYEQY